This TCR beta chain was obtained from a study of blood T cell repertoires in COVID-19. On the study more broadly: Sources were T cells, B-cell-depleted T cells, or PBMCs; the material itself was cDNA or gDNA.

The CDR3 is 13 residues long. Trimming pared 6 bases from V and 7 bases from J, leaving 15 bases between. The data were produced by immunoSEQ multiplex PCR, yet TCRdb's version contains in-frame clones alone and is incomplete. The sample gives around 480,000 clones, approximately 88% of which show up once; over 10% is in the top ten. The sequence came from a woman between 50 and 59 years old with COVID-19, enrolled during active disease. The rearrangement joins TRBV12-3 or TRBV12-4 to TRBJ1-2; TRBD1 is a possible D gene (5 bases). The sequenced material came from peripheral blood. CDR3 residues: CASRSGLSGGYTF. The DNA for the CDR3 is TGTGCCAGCAGGTCGGGACTGAGCGGTGGCTACACCTTC.